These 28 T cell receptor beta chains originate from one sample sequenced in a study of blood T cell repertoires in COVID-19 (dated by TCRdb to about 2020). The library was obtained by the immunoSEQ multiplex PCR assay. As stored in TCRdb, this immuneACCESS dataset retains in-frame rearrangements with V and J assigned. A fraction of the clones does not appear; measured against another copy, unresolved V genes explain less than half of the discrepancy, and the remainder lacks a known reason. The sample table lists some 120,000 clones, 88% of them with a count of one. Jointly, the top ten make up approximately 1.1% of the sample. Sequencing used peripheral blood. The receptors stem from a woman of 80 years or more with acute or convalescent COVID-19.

The DNA of the CDR3 is TGTGCCAGTAGTGGGAGGATGAACACTGAAGCTTTCTTT. Amino acid sequence: CASSGRMNTEAFF. The chain joins TRBV19 to TRBJ1-1; D gene unclear. CDR3 size: 13 residues. Deletions cut 5 bases from V and 0 bases from J, with 7 bases between. CDR1 and CDR2 (germline): LNHDA, SQIVND (reference sequence).

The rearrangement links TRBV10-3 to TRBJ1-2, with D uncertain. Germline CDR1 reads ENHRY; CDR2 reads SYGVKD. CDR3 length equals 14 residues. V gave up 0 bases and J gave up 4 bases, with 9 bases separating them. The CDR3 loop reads CAISESSNSYGYTF. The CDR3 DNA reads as TGTGCCATCAGTGAGTCGTCGAATAGCTATGGCTACACCTTC.

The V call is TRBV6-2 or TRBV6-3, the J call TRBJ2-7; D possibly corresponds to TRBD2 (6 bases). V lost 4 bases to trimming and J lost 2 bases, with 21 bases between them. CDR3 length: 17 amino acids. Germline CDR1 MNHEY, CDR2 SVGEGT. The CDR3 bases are TGTGCCAGCAGTTTCCGCCCCCTCCTAGCGCGGACCTACGAGCAGTACTTC. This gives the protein CASSFRPLLARTYEQYF.

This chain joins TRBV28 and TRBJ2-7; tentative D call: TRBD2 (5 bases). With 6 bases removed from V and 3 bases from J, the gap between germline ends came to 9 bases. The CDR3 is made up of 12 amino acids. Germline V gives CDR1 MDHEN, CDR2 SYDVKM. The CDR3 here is CASRPTSYEQYF. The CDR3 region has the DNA TGTGCCAGCAGACCTACTAGCTACGAGCAGTACTTC.

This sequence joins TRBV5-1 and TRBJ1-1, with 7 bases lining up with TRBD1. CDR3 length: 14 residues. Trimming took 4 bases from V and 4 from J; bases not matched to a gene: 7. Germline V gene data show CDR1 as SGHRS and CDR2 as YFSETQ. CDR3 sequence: CASSKGQPVTEAFF. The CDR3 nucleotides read TGCGCCAGCAGCAAGGGACAGCCGGTCACTGAAGCTTTCTTT.

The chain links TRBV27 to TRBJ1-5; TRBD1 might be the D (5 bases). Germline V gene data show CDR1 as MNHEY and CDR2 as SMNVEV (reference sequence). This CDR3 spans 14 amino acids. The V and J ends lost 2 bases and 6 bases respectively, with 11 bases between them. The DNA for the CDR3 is TGTGCCAGCAGTTTAGGGCAGGGAGGTCAGCCCCAGCATTTT. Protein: CASSLGQGGQPQHF.

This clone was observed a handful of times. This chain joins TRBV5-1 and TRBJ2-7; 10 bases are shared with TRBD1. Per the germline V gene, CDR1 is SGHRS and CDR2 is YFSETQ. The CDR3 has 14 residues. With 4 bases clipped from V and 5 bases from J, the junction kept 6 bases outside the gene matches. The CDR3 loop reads CASSAGQGVDEQYF. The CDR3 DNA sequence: TGCGCCAGCAGCGCCGGACAGGGGGTAGACGAGCAGTACTTC.

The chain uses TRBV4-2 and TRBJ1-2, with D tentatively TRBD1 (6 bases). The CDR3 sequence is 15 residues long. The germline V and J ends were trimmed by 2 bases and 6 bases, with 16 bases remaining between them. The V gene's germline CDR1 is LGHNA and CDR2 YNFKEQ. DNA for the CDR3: TGTGCCAGCAGCCAAACAGGGACATCGGCGGATGGCTACACCTTC. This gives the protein CASSQTGTSADGYTF.

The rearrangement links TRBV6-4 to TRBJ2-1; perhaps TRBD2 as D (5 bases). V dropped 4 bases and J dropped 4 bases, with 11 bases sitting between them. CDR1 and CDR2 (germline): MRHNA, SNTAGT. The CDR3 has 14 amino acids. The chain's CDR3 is CASSARVRYNEQFF. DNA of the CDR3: TGTGCCAGCAGTGCGAGGGTAAGGTACAATGAGCAGTTCTTC.

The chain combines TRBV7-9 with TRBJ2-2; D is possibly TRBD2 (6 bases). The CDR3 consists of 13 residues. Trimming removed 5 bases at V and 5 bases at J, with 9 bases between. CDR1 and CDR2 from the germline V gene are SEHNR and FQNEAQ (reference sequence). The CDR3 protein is CASSLTRTGELFF. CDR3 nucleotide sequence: TGTGCCAGCAGCCTGACTAGGACCGGGGAGCTGTTTTTT.

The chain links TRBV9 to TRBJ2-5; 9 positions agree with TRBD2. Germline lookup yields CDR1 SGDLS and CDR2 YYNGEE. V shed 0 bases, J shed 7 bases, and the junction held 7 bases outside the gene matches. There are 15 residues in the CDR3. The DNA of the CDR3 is TGTGCCAGCAGCGTAGAATTAGCGGGAGCGGGGACCCAGTACTTC. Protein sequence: CASSVELAGAGTQYF.

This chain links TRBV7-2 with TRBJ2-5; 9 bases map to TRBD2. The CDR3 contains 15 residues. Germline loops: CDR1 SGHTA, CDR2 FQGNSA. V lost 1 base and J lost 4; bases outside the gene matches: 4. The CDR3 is CASSLGFSGRETQYF. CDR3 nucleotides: TGTGCCAGCAGCTTAGGCTTTAGCGGGAGAGAGACCCAGTACTTC.

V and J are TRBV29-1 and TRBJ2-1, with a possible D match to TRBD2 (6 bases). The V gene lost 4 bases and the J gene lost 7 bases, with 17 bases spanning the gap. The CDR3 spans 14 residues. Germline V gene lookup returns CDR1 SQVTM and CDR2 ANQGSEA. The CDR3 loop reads CSVARGLAGNEQFF. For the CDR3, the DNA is TGCAGCGTTGCTAGGGGACTTGCGGGAAATGAGCAGTTCTTC.

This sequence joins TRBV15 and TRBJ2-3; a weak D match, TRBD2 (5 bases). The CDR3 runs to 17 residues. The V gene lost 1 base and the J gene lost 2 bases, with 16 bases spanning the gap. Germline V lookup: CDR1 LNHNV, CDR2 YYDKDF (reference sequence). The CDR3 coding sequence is TGTGCCACCAGCAGAGGGATAAGGGCTAGCCACACAGATACGCAGTATTTT. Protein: CATSRGIRASHTDTQYF.

The CDR3, as DNA: TGTGCCAGCGCCCCGACAGGGGCGGCTAACTATGGCTACACCTTC. Encoded protein: CASAPTGAANYGYTF. V gene TRBV6-5 combines with J gene TRBJ1-2, with TRBD1 identical over 8 bases. J was trimmed by 0 bases and V by 8 bases; bases with no gene match: 8. Germline CDR1 is MNHEY and CDR2 is SVGAGI. This CDR3 is 15 amino acids long.

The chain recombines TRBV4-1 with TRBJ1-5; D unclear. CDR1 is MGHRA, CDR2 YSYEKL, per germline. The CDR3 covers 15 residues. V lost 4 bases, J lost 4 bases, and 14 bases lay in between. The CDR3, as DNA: TGCGCCAGCAGCCCATCCTATGGTTCTAATCAGCCCCAGCATTTT. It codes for CASSPSYGSNQPQHF.

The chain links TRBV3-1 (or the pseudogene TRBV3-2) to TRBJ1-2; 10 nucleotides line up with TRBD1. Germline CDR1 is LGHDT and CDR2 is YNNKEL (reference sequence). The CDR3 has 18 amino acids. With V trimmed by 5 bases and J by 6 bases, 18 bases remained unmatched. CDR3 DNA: TGTGCCAGCAGCGCCCCGGGACAGGGGAACCCTAGTTGGGATGGCTACACCTTC. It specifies CASSAPGQGNPSWDGYTF.

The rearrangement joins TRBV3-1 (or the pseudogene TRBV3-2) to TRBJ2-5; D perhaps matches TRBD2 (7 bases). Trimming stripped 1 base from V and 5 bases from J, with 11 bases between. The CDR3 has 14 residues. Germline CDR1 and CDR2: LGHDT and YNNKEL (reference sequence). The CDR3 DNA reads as TGTGCCAGCAGCCAAGCGGGGGGCCGGGAGACCCAGTACTTC. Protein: CASSQAGGRETQYF.

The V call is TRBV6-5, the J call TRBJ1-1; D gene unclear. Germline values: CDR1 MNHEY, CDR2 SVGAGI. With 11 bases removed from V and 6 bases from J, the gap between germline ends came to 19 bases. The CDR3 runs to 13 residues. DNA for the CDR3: TGTGCCGCACGACAAAACGATTGGGCTGAAGCTTTCTTT. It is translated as CAARQNDWAEAFF.

DNA for the CDR3: TGTGCCAGCAGCCCCTACCGCTACTACGAGCAGTACTTC. It is translated as CASSPYRYYEQYF. The rearrangement links TRBV12-3 or TRBV12-4 to TRBJ2-7; D gene unclear. V gave up 6 bases and J gave up 3 bases, with 12 bases separating them. The CDR3 contains 13 residues.

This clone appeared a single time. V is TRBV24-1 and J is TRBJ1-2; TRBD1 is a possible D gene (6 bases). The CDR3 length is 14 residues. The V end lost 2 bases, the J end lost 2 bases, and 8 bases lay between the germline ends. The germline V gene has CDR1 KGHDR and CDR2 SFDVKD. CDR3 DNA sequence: TGTGCCACCAGTGATTCAGGGGCGAACTATGGCTACACCTTC. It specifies CATSDSGANYGYTF.

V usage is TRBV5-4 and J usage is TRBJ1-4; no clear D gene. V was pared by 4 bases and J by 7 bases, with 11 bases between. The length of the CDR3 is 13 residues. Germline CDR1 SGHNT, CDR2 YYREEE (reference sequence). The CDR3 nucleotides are TGTGCCAGCAGCCCCTTCCCGGGTGAAAAACTGTTTTTT. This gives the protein CASSPFPGEKLFF.

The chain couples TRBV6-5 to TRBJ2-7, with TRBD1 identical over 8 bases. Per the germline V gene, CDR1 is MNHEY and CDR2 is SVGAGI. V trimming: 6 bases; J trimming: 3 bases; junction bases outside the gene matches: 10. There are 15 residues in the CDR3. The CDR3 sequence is CASRLGQGAHYEQYF. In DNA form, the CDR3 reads TGTGCCAGCAGACTCGGACAGGGCGCTCACTACGAGCAGTACTTC.

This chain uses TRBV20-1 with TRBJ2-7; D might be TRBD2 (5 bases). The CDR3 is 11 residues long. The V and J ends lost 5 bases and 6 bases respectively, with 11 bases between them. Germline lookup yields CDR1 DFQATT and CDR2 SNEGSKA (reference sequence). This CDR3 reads CSARGSLEQYF. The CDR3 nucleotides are TGCAGTGCTCGAGGGAGTCTCGAGCAGTACTTC.

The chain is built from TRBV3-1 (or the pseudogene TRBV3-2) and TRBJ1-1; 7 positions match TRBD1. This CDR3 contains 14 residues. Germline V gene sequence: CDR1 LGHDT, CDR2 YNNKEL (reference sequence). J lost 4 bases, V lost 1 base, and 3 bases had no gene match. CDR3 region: CASSQVDRSTEAFF. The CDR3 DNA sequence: TGTGCCAGCAGCCAAGTGGACAGGTCCACTGAAGCTTTCTTT.

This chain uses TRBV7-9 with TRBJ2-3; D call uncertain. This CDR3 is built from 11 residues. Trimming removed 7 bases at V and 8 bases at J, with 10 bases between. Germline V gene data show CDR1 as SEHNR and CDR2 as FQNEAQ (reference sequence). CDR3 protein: CASTTLGTQYF. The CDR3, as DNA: TGTGCCAGCACCACCCTAGGTACGCAGTATTTT.

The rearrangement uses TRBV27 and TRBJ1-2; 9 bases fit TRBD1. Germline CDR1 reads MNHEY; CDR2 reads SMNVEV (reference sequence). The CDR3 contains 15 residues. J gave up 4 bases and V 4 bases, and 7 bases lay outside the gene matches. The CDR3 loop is CASSSQGAQGYGYTF. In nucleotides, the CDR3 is TGTGCCAGCAGTTCACAGGGGGCGCAGGGCTATGGCTACACCTTC.

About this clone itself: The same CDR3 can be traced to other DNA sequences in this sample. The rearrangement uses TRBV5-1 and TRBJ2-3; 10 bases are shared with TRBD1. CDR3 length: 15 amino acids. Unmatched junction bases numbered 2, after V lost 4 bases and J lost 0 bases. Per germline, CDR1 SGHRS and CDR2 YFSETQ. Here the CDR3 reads CASSRDRGSTDTQYF. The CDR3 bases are TGCGCCAGCAGCCGGGACAGGGGTAGCACAGATACGCAGTATTTT.